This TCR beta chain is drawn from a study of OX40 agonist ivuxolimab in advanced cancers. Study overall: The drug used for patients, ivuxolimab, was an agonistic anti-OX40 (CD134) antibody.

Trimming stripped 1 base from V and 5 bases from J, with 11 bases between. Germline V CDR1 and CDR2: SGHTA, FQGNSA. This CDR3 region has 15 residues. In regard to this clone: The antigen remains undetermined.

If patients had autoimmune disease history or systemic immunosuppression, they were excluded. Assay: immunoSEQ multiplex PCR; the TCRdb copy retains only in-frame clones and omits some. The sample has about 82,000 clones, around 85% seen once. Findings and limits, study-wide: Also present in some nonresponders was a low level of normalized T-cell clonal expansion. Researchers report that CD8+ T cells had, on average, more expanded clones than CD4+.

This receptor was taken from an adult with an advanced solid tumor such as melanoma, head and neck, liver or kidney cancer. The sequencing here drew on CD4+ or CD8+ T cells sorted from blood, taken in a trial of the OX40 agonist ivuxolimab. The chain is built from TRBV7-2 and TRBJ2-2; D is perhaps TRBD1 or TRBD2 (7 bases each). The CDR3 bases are TGTGCCAGCAGCTTAGTCAGGGGGGGGACCGGGGAGCTGTTTTTT. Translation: CASSLVRGGTGELFF.